The entry that follows covers one T cell receptor beta chain sequence. The table lists this clone with a few counts. Its target antigen remains unknown. Base qualities are missing; no much larger clone stands one base away. One collaborating source in Seattle enrolled patients during active infection and followed them longitudinally through the course of disease. The collaborating institutions used their own protocols to collect whole blood in K2EDTA tubes. Collaborator samples were shipped for TCRbeta analysis as frozen whole blood, isolated PBMCs, or DNA extracted from either sample type. The sample is drawn from a study of blood T cell repertoires in COVID-19 (TCRdb year 2020). Regarding the research as a whole: Collaborator samples came from the United States, Italy and Spain and covered acute and convalescent phases of COVID-19. The prospective study material was composed of cDNA or gDNA derived from T cells, B-cell-depleted T cells, or PBMCs. Deeply sampled blood TCRbeta repertoires from subjects exposed to, actively infected with, or recovered from COVID-19 were included in the dataset. The repertoires were made available in a free public database intended to serve as a resource for research on the immune response to SARS-CoV-2. Samples came from the ongoing ImmuneRACE study (first 160 participants) plus 1,254 subjects from 6 global collaborators. Sample metadata almost always included a de-identified subject ID, COVID-19 status, age in years and sex. Where available, HLA class I and class II types were obtained from metadata supplied by the sample provider rather than from assay-based typing. Study-wide findings and limitations: Clinical and demographic metadata were provided uncurated, with the amount varying by source and participant.

V is pruned by 4 bases and J by 6 bases, leaving 7 bases of the junction without a gene match. The germline V gene specifies SGHRS as CDR1 and YFSETQ as CDR2. The CDR3, cysteine through phenylalanine, is 14 amino acids long. Here the CDR3 DNA is all that survives: 42 bases in frame from base 1. TCRbeta CDR3 regions were amplified from genomic DNA using the immunoSEQ Assay, a bias-controlled multiplex PCR. The paper's data handling went like this. Nucleated cell counts per sample were estimated from amplification of reference gene primers within the assay. Sequence reads were collapsed and filtered to measure the absolute abundance of every unique TCRbeta CDR3 rearrangement. For each sample, productive Simpson clonality was calculated by taking the square root of Simpson's diversity index across productive rearrangements. TCRdb obtained this table from immuneACCESS and retained in-frame rearrangements with V and J assigned. These tables miss some clones; where compared with another copy, unresolved V genes account for less than half of the shortfall, and the remainder is unexplained. Clonal size and the V and J genes are those of that table, whereas D and trimming came from the DNA. The sample has 250,000 to 300,000 clones on record, approximately 89% of them singletons. Roughly 10% of the sample rests with the top ten.

The rearranged segments are TRBV5-1 and TRBJ1-5; a stretch of 7 junction bases matches TRBD1. The specimen sequenced was peripheral blood. The TCR sequence derives from a young woman with COVID-19, enrolled during active disease. The nucleotides are TGCGCCAGCAGCGTAGGGACAGTAGGTCAGCCCCAGCATTTT. This gives the protein CASSVGTVGQPQHF.